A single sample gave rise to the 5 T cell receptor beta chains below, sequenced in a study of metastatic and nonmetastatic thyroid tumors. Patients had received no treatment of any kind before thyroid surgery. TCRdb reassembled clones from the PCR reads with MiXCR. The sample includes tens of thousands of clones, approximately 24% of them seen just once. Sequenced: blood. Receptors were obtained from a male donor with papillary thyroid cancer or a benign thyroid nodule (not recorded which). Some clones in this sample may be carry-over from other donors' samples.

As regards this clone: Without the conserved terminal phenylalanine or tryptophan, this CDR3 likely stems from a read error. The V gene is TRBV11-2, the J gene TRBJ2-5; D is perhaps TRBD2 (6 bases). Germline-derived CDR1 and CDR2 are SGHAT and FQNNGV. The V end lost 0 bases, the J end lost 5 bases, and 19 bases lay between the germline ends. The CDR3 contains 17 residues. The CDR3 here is CASSLDMAGPGAETQYC. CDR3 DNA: TGTGCCAGCAGCTTAGATATGGCGGGACCGGGCGCCGAGACCCAGTACTGC.

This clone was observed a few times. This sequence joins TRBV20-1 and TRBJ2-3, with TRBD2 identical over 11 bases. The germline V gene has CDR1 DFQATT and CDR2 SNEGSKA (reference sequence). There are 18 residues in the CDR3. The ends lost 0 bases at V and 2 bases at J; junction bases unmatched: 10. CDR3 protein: CSARDKGLAGGLTDTQYF. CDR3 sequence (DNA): TGCAGTGCTAGAGATAAAGGGCTAGCGGGGGGCCTCACAGATACGCAGTATTTT.

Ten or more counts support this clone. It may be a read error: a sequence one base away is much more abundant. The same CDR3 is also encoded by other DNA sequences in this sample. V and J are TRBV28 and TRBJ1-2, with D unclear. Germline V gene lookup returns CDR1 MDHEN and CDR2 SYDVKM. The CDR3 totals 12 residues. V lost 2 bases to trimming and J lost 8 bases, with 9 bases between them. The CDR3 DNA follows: TGTGCCAGCAGTTTACCTTCCCGGGGCTACACCTTC. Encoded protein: CASSLPSRGYTF.

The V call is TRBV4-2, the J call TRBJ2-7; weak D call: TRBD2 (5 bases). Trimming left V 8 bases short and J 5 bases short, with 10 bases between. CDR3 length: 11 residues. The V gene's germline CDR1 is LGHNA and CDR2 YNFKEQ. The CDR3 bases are TGTGCCAGCTGCCTAGCTCACGAGCAGTACTTC. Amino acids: CASCLAHEQYF.

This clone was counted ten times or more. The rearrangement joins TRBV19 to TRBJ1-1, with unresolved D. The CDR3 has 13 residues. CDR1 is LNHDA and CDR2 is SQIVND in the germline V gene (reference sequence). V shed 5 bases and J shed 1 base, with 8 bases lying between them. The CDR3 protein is CASSRLPNTEAFF. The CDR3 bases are TGTGCCAGTAGTCGGTTGCCGAACACTGAAGCTTTCTTT.